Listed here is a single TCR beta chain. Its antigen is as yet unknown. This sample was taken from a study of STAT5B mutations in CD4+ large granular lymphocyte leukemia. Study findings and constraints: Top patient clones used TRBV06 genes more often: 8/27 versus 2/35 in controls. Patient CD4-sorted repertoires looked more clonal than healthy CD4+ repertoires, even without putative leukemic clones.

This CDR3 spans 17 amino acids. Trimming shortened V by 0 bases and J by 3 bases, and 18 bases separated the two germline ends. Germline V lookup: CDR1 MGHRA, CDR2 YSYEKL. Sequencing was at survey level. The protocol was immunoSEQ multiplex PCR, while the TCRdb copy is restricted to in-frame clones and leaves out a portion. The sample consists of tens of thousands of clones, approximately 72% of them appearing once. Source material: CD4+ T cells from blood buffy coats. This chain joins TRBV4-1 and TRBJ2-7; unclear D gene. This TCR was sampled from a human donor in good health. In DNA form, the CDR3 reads TGCGCCAGCAGCCAAGAATTTCCCCTACGGGCAAACTACGAGCAGTACTTC. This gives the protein CASSQEFPLRANYEQYF.